This TCR beta chain derives from a study of blood T cell repertoires in COVID-19. This clone appeared a single time. One Seattle source followed patients from active infection through their disease course. The germline gives CDR1 MGHDK, CDR2 SYGVNS. V was clipped by 0 bases and J by 0 bases, with 12 bases between them. CDR3 length: 17 residues. Per the authors' pipeline: Reference gene primers were amplified, and this amplification served to estimate nucleated cell counts. The repertoire was sequenced with immunoSEQ multiplex PCR; TCRdb's copy has only in-frame clones and lacks some. V and J calls and clone size come straight from that table; D and trimming were deduced from the DNA. The repertoire holds 310,000 or so clones, with roughly 89% as singletons.

The gene calls are TRBV25-1 and TRBJ1-3; TRBD1 is a possible D gene (6 bases). This TCR was sampled from a man aged 30 to 45 with COVID-19, enrolled during active disease. The sequenced sample was peripheral blood. The CDR3 is CASSEYQGLGSGNTIYF. DNA for the CDR3: TGTGCCAGCAGTGAATATCAGGGGTTGGGCTCTGGAAACACCATATATTTT.